The T cell receptor beta chain described here comes from a study of blood T cells in healthy people across ages. This clonotype appeared a single time. What it recognizes is unknown. Together with a sample-barcoded 5' primer, a J-beta primer mix was included in a second PCR lasting roughly 6 to 12 cycles. TCRdb processed the 5' RACE reads anew with MiXCR; each CDR3 protein has one entry. The table shows about 640,000 distinct CDR3 sequences, with roughly 58% occurring only once. Study observations and caveats: The fall in TCR beta diversity per million T cells was roughly linear with age.

Germline V lookup: CDR1 LGHNA, CDR2 YNFKEQ. The CDR3 has 15 residues. With 2 bases removed from V and 7 bases from J, the gap between germline ends came to 15 bases. The material sequenced was blood. The chain recombines TRBV4-2 with TRBJ2-1, with D possibly matching TRBD2 (7 bases). The sequence derives from a man aged 55 to 69 in good health. CDR3 amino acids: CASSQRREGVNEQFF. CDR3 coding DNA: TGTGCCAGCAGCCAAAGAAGGGAGGGGGTGAATGAGCAGTTCTTC.